This T cell receptor beta chain originates from a study of beta chain features in type 1 diabetes. Whole-study findings and limits: For patients, the naive, central memory and Treg TCRB repertoires appeared more alike than for healthy donors. Moderately but significantly shorter TCRB CDR3s were found in Type 1 diabetes patients in all four CD4+ subsets.

Details on this clone: Its target is unknown.

Researchers reported sorting CD4+ naive, central memory, regulatory and stem cell-like memory cells via CD45RO/CCR7/CD25/CD127/CD95/CD27. All of the isolated RNA was reverse transcribed, so expressed TCRB transcripts were sequenced. Data came from immunoSEQ multiplex PCR; TCRdb stores just in-frame clones and leaves some out. The data show a few hundred thousand clones, with about 10% seen just once and 0.6% held by the top ten. Germline V CDR1 and CDR2: SGHTA, FQGTGA. The CDR3 runs 17 residues. J gave up 1 base and V 5 bases, and 9 bases lay outside the gene matches. Input material: central memory CD4+ T cells from blood. The source of this sequence is a man younger than 40 with type 1 diabetes. The chain is built from TRBV7-3 and TRBJ2-1, with TRBD1 identical over 9 bases. This chain's CDR3 is CASSVAGTGPSYNEQFF. The CDR3, as DNA: TGTGCCAGCAGCGTCGCCGGGACAGGGCCTTCCTACAATGAGCAGTTCTTC.